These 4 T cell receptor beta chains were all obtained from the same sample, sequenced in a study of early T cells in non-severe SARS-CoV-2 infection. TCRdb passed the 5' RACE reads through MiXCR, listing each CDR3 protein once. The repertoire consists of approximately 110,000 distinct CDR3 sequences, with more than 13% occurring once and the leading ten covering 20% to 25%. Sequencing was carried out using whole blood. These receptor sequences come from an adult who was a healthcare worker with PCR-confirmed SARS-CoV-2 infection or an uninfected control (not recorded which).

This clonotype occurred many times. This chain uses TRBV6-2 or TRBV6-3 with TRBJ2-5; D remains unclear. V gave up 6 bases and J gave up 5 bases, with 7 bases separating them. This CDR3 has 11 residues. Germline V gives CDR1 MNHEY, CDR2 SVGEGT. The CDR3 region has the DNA TGTGCCAGCAGCCGCAGGGAGACCCAGTACTTC. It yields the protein CASSRRETQYF.

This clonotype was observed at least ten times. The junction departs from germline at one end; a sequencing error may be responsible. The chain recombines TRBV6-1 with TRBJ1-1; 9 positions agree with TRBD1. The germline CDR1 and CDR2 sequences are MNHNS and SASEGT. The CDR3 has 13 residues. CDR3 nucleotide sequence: TGTGCCAGCAAAGGACAGGGGAACACTGAAGTTTTCTTT. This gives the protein CASKGQGNTEVFF.

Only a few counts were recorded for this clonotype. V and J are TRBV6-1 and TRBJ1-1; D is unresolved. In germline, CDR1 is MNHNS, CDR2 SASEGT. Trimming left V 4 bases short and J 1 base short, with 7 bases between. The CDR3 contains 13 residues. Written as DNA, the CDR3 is TGTGCCAGCAGTGGACGGTGGAACACTGAAGCTTTCTTT. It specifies CASSGRWNTEAFF.

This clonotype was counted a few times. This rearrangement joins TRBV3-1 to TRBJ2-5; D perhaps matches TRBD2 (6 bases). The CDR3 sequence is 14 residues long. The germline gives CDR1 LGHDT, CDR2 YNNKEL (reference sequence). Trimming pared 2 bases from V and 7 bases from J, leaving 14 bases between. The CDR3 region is CASSQYTSSATQYF. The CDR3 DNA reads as TGTGCCAGCAGCCAATATACTAGCAGTGCGACCCAGTACTTC.